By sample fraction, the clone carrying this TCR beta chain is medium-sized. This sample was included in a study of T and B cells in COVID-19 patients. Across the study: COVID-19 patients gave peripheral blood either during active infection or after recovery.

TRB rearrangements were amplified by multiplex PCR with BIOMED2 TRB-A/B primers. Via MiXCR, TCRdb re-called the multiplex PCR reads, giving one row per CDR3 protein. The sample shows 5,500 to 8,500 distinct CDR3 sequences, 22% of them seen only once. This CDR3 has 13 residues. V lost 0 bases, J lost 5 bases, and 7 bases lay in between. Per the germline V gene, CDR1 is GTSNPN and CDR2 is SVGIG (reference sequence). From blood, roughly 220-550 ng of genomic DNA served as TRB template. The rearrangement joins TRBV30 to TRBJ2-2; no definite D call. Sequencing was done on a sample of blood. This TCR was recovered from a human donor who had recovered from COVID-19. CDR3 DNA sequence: TGTGCCTGGAGTGTACAACAGACCGGGGAGCTGTTTTTT. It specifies CAWSVQQTGELFF. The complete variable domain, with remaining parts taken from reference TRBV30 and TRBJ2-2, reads SQTIHQWPATLVQPVGSPLSLECTVEGTSNPNLYWYRQAAGRGLQLLFYSVGIGQISSEVPQNLSASRPQDRQFILSSKKLLLSDSGFYLCAWSVQQTGELFFGEGSRLTVL.